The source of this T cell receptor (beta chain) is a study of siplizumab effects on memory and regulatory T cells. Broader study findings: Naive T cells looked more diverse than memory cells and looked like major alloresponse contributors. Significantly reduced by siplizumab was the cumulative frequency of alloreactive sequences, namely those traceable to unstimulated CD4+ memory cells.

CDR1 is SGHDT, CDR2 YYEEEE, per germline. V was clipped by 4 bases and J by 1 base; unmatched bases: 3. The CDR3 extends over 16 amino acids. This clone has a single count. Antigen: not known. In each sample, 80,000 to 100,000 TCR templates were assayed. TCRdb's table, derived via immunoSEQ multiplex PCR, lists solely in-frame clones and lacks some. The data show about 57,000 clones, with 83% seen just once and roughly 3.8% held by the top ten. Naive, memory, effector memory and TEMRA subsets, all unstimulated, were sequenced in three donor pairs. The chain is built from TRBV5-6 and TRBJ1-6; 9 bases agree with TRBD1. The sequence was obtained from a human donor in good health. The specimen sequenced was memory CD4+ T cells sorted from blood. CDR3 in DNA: TGTGCCAGCAGCACCGGGACAGGGTCCTATAATTCACCCCTCCACTTT. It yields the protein CASSTGTGSYNSPLHF.